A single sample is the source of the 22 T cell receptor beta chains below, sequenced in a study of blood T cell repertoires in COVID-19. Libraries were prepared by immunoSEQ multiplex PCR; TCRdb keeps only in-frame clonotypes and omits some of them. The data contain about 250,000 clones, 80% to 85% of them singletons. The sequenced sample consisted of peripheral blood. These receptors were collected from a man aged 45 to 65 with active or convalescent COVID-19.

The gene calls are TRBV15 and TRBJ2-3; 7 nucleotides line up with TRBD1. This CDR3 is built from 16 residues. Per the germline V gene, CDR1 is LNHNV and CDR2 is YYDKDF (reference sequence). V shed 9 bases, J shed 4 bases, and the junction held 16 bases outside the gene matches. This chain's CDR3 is CATKRGGLGSPDTQYF. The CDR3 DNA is TGTGCCACAAAGCGAGGGGGCTTGGGGTCCCCAGATACGCAGTATTTT. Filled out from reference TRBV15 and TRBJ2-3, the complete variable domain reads DAMVIQNPRYQVTQFGKPVTLSCSQTLNHNVMYWYQQKSSQAPKLLFHYYDKDFNNEADTPDNFQSRRPNTSFCFLDIRSPGLGDTAMYLCATKRGGLGSPDTQYFGPGTRLTVL.

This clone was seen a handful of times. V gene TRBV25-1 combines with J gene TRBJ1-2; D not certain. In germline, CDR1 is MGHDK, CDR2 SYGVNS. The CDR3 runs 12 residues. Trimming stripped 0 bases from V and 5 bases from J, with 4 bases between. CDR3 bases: TGTGCCAGCAGTGAATACAGTTATGGCTACACCTTC. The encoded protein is CASSEYSYGYTF.

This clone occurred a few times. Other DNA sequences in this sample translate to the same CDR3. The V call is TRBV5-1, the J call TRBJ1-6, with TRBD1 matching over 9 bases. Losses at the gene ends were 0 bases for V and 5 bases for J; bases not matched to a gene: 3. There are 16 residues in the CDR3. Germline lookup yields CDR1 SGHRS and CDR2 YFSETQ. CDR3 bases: TGCGCCAGCAGCTTGGAGGGACAGGGAAATAATTCACCCCTCCACTTT. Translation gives CASSLEGQGNNSPLHF.

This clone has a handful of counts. Written as DNA, the CDR3 is TGTGCCAGCAGCTTGGACTCAACCTACGAGCAGTACTTC. Translated: CASSLDSTYEQYF. The gene calls are TRBV5-4 and TRBJ2-7; D gene unclear. This CDR3 has 13 amino acids. Germline CDR1 and CDR2: SGHNT and YYREEE (reference sequence). V lost 0 bases and J 2 bases, leaving 6 bases between the germline ends.

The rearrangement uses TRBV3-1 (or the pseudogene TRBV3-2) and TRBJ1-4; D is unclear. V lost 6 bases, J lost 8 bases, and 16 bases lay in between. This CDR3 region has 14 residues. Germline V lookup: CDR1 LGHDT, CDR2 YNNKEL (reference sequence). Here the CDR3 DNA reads TGTGCCAGCAGAGGTTCCGGGATGGGGGAAAAACTGTTTTTT. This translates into CASRGSGMGEKLFF.

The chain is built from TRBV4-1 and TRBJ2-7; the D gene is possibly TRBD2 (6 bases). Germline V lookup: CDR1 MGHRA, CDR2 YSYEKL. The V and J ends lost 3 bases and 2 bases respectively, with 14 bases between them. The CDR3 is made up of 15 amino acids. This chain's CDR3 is CASSHAHGGTYEQYF. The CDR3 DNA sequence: TGCGCCAGCAGCCACGCCCATGGAGGGACCTACGAGCAGTACTTC.

DNA for the CDR3: TGTGCCAGCAGTTCCTCAAGTCGGGGTACCAATGAGCAGTTCTTC. Amino acid sequence: CASSSSSRGTNEQFF. This chain uses TRBV28 with TRBJ2-1; possibly TRBD2 for D (5 bases). From germline, CDR1 is MDHEN and CDR2 SYDVKM. V lost 4 bases and J 6 bases, leaving 16 bases between the germline ends. There are 15 residues in the CDR3.

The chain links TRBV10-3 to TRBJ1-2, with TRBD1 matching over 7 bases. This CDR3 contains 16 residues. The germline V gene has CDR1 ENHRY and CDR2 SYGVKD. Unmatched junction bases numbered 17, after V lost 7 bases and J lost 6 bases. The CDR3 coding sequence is TGTGCCATCACCCCGGAGAGGTTGCGCAGGGGGAATGGCTACACCTTC. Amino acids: CAITPERLRRGNGYTF.

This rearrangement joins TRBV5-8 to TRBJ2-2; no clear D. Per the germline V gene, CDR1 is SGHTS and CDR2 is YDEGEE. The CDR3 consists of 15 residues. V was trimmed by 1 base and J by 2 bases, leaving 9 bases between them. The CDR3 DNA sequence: TGTGCCAGCAGCTTGAATACTGTTAACACCGGGGAGCTGTTTTTT. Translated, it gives CASSLNTVNTGELFF.

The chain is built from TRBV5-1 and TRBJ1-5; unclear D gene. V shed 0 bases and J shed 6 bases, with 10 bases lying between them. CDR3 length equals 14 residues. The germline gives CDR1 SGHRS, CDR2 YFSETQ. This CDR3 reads CASSLGSGSQPQHF. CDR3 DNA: TGCGCCAGCAGCTTGGGATCGGGATCTCAGCCCCAGCATTTT.

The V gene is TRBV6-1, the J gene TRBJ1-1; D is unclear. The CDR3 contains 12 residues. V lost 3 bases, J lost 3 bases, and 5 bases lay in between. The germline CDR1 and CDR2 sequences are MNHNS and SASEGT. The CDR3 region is CASSEVDTEAFF. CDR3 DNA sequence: TGTGCCAGCAGTGAGGTAGACACTGAAGCTTTCTTT.

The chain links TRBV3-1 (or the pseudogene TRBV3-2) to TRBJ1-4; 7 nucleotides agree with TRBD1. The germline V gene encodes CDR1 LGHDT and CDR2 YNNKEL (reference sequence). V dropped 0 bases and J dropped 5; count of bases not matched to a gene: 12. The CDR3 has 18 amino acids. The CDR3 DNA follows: TGTGCCAGCAGCCAAGATCCCCGACAGGGAACCTCAAATGAAAAACTGTTTTTT. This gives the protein CASSQDPRQGTSNEKLFF.

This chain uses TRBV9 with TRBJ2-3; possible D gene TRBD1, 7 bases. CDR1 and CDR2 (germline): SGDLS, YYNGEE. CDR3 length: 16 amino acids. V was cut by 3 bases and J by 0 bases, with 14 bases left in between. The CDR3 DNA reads TGTGCCAGCAGCGAGGGAGGACAGGCTAGCACAGATACGCAGTATTTT. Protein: CASSEGGQASTDTQYF.

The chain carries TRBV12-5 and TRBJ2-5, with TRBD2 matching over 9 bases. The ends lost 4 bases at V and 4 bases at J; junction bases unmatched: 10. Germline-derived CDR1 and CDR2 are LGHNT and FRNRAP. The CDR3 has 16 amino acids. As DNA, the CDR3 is TGTGCTAGTGGTTCGGGACTAGCCCCCCAGGGAGAGACCCAGTACTTC. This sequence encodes CASGSGLAPQGETQYF.

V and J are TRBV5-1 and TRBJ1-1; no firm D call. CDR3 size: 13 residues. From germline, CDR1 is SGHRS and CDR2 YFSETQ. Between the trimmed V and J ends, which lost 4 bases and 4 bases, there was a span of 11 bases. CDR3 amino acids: CASSQESGTEAFF. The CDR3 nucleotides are TGCGCCAGCAGCCAGGAGAGCGGCACTGAAGCTTTCTTT.

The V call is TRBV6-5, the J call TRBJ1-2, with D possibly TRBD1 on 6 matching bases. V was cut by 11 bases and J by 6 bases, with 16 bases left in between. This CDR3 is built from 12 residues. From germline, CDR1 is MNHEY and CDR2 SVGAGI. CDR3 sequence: CASYRGAHGYTF. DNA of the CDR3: TGTGCCTCCTATCGGGGGGCTCATGGCTACACCTTC.

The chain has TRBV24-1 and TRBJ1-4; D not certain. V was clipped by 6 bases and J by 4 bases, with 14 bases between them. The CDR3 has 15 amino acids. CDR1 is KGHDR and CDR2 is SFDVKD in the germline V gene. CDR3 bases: TGTGCCACCAGTAAGGGAAACGGGAGTAATGAAAAACTGTTTTTT. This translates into CATSKGNGSNEKLFF.

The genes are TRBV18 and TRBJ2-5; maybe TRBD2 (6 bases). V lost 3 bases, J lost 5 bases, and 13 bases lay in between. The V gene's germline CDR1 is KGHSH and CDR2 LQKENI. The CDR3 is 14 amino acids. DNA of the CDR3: TGTGCCAGCTCACCGGCAGCTAGCGCTGAGACCCAGTACTTC. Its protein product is CASSPAASAETQYF.

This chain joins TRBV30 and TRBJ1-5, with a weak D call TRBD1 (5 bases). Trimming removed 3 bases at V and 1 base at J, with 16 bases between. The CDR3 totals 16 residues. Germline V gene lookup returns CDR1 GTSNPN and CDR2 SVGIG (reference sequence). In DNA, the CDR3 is TGTGCCTGGAGAGCTCCGGGCCGGGGGAGCAATCAGCCCCAGCATTTT. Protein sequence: CAWRAPGRGSNQPQHF.

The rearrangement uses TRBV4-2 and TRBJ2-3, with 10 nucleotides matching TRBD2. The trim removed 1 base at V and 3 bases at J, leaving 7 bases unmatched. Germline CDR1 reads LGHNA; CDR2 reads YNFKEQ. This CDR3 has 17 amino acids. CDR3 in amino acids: CASSQVHGSGGTDTQYF. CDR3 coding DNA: TGTGCCAGCAGCCAAGTTCACGGTAGCGGGGGGACAGATACGCAGTATTTT.

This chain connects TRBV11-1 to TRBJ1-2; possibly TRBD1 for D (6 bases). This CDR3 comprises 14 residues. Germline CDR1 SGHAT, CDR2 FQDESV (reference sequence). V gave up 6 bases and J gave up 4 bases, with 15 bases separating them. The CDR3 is CASRPTGTIYGYTF. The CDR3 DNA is TGTGCCAGCAGACCAACCGGGACAATCTATGGCTACACCTTC.

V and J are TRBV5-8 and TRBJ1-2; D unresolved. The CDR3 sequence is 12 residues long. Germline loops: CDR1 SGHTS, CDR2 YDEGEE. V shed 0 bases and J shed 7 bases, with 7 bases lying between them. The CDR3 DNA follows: TGTGCCAGCAGCTTGGGGAGGGTTGGCTACACCTTC. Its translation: CASSLGRVGYTF.